These 24 T cell receptor beta chains were all obtained from the same sample, sequenced in a study of T cell changes during pregnancy in multiple sclerosis. Assay used: immunoSEQ multiplex PCR; TCRdb lists only in-frame clones, some missing. The repertoire includes about 48,000 clones, nearly 95% of them detected once, and 0.47% sits in the top ten. The sequences come from CD4+ T cells from peripheral blood mononuclear cells, collected in the first trimester of pregnancy. These receptors were obtained from a female donor with multiple sclerosis, enrolled in a pregnancy study.

The chain combines TRBV1 with TRBJ2-2; the table's D call TRBD2 went unverified against the DNA. TRBV1 is noted as a pseudogene. The CDR3 covers 16 residues. CDR3: CTSSRRLAGGTGELFF. DNA of the CDR3: TGCACCAGCTCCCGGAGACTAGCGGGGGGCACCGGGGAGCTGTTTTTT.

The gene calls are TRBV19 and TRBJ1-3, with a weak D call TRBD1 (6 bases). Trimming shortened V by 5 bases and J by 4 bases, and 21 bases separated the two germline ends. The CDR3 runs 17 residues. Germline V gene lookup returns CDR1 LNHDA and CDR2 SQIVND (reference sequence). CDR3 protein: CASSVLSGQPWGNTIYF. The CDR3 nucleotides are TGTGCCAGTAGTGTCCTCTCTGGACAGCCGTGGGGAAACACCATATATTTT.

The chain links TRBV7-2 to TRBJ1-2; perhaps TRBD1 as D (6 bases). The V gene lost 0 bases and the J gene lost 5 bases, with 10 bases spanning the gap. CDR3 length equals 14 residues. The germline gives CDR1 SGHTA, CDR2 FQGNSA. The CDR3 reads CASSLARGAYGYTF. The CDR3 coding sequence is TGTGCCAGCAGCTTAGCCCGGGGGGCATATGGCTACACCTTC.

The chain links TRBV4-1 to TRBJ2-1, with TRBD2 identical over 7 bases. The CDR3 extends over 16 amino acids. Germline values: CDR1 MGHRA, CDR2 YSYEKL. The V and J ends lost 4 bases and 5 bases, in that order; junction bases with no gene match: 11. The chain's CDR3 is CASSRPGERGDNEQFF. Written as DNA, the CDR3 is TGCGCCAGCAGCCGGCCCGGCGAGCGGGGAGACAATGAGCAGTTCTTC.

The chain joins TRBV6-5 to TRBJ1-6; D uncertain. The germline V gene has CDR1 MNHEY and CDR2 SVGAGI. Trimming removed 6 bases from V and 10 bases from J, with 16 bases in between. The CDR3 length is 14 residues. The CDR3 DNA reads as TGTGCCAGCAGCCCAGGAGGGTTGGGATCACCCCTCCACTTT. It specifies CASSPGGLGSPLHF.

This clone has just one count. The rearrangement links TRBV7-9 to TRBJ1-6, with unresolved D. The CDR3 has 11 residues. The germline V gene encodes CDR1 SEHNR and CDR2 FQNEAQ (reference sequence). V was cut by 7 bases and J by 9 bases, with 7 bases left in between. This CDR3 is CASILGSPLHF. In DNA, the CDR3 is TGTGCCAGCATCCTCGGTTCACCCCTCCACTTT.

The V call is TRBV7-3, the J call TRBJ2-2; D not certain. The V end was cut by 4 bases, the J end by 4 bases, with 7 bases between. Germline assignment: CDR1 SGHTA and CDR2 FQGTGA. The CDR3 is 13 residues long. CDR3 amino acids: CASSSGPTGELFF. DNA of the CDR3: TGTGCCAGCAGCTCGGGTCCCACCGGGGAGCTGTTTTTT.

The genes are TRBV6-4 and TRBJ1-5; D gene unclear. The CDR3 length is 13 residues. With 0 bases removed from V and 6 bases from J, the gap between germline ends came to 6 bases. CDR1 is MRHNA and CDR2 is SNTAGT in the germline V gene. CDR3 in DNA: TGTGCCAGCAGTGACTCGCGGGGTCAGCCCCAGCATTTT. It is translated as CASSDSRGQPQHF.

The J gene is TRBJ1-6, the V gene TRBV27, with D unresolved. The ends were cut back, 6 bases at V and 9 bases at J, with 15 bases in the middle. CDR3 length: 14 amino acids. CDR1 and CDR2 from the germline V gene are MNHEY and SMNVEV (reference sequence). CDR3 sequence (DNA): TGTGCCAGCAGCAAAGGAGGGTTTGCTTCACCCCTCCACTTT. Residues: CASSKGGFASPLHF.

The rearrangement links TRBV7-3 to TRBJ2-3; tentatively, D is TRBD2 (6 bases). CDR1 and CDR2 (germline): SGHTA, FQGTGA. This CDR3 has 16 residues. Trimming pared 1 base from V and 6 bases from J, leaving 17 bases between. The CDR3 DNA is TGTGCCAGCAGCTTAAATTCGGGGGTATCCTCTGATACGCAGTATTTT. Its protein is CASSLNSGVSSDTQYF.

The chain couples TRBV10-2 to TRBJ2-3; 9 bases align to TRBD1. The CDR3 runs to 21 residues. Trimming at V came to 8 bases and at J to 4 bases, leaving 28 bases not matched to a gene. Germline values: CDR1 WSHSY, CDR2 SAAADI. The CDR3 DNA reads as TGCGCCAGCTATAGTTTTATTGGGATCAACAAACAGGGGGCGAGGGCAGATACGCAGTATTTT. Encoded protein: CASYSFIGINKQGARADTQYF.

The V gene is TRBV30, the J gene TRBJ2-7; tentatively, D is TRBD1 (5 bases). The CDR3 length is 13 residues. Germline-derived CDR1 and CDR2 are GTSNPN and SVGIG (reference sequence). V was shortened by 0 bases and J by 3 bases, with 9 bases between the two germline ends. The CDR3 reads CAWSVLQGYEQYF. The CDR3 DNA follows: TGTGCCTGGAGTGTACTGCAGGGCTACGAGCAGTACTTC. The complete variable domain, with remaining parts taken from reference TRBV30 and TRBJ2-7, reads SQTIHQWPATLVQPVGSPLSLECTVEGTSNPNLYWYRQAAGRGLQLLFYSVGIGQISSEVPQNLSASRPQDRQFILSSKKLLLSDSGFYLCAWSVLQGYEQYFGPGTRLTVT.

This chain joins TRBV2 and TRBJ1-5, with 8 bases matching TRBD1. J was trimmed by 4 bases and V by 8 bases; bases with no gene match: 7. The germline CDR1 and CDR2 sequences are SNHLY and FYNNEI. The length of the CDR3 is 14 residues. CDR3 DNA sequence: TGTGCCAGCGACCCAGGACAGGGAAATCAGCCCCAGCATTTT. It specifies CASDPGQGNQPQHF.

The gene calls are TRBV6-4 and TRBJ1-1, with a tentative D call TRBD1 (6 bases). The CDR3 consists of 17 residues. Germline V gene sequence: CDR1 MRHNA, CDR2 SNTAGT. Trimming took 2 bases from V and 0 from J, leaving 16 bases between them. The CDR3 sequence: CASSDDTLTGMNTEAFF. DNA for the CDR3: TGTGCCAGCAGTGACGACACCCTCACAGGGATGAACACTGAAGCTTTCTTT.

The chain joins TRBV9 to TRBJ1-4; D remains unclear. V lost 3 bases, J lost 5 bases, and 17 bases lay in between. The CDR3 is 16 amino acids. Germline values: CDR1 SGDLS, CDR2 YYNGEE. DNA of the CDR3: TGTGCCAGCAGCGAGAGGCCGACCGAGTACAATGAAAAACTGTTTTTT. Residues: CASSERPTEYNEKLFF. The full variable domain, rest sourced from reference TRBV9 and TRBJ1-4, is DSGVTQTPKHLITATGQRVTLRCSPRSGDLSVYWYQQSLDQGLQFLIQYYNGEERAKGNILERFSAQQFPDLHSELNLSSLELGDSALYFCASSERPTEYNEKLFFGSGTQLSVL.

The chain employs TRBV2 and TRBJ1-5; TRBD1 agrees at 7 bases. The length of the CDR3 is 15 residues. The junction had 8 bases not matched to a gene; V was cut back by 5 bases and J by 4 bases. The germline CDR1 and CDR2 sequences are SNHLY and FYNNEI. CDR3 DNA: TGTGCCAGCAGTAAGGCGGCAGGGGGTAATCAGCCCCAGCATTTT. It codes for CASSKAAGGNQPQHF. Full variable domain (outside the CDR3, taken from reference TRBV2 and TRBJ1-5): EPEVTQTPSHQVTQMGQEVILRCVPISNHLYFYWYRQILGQKVEFLVSFYNNEISEKSEIFDDQFSVERPDGSNFTLKIRSTKLEDSAMYFCASSKAAGGNQPQHFGDGTRLSIL.

The CDR3 coding sequence is TGTGCCAGCAGCGCAGGACAGGGAGAGGATCAGCCCCAGCATTTT. This encodes CASSAGQGEDQPQHF. V gene TRBV5-8 combines with J gene TRBJ1-5; 8 bases match TRBD1. Germline trimming cut 4 bases from V and 5 bases from J; bases unmatched to any gene: 8. Germline CDR1 reads SGHTS; CDR2 reads YDEGEE. The CDR3 runs to 15 residues.

The chain recombines TRBV7-2 with TRBJ1-2; 10 bases are shared with TRBD1. The CDR3 length is 15 residues. V trimming: 4 bases; J trimming: 4 bases; junction bases outside the gene matches: 6. Looked up from germline, CDR1 is SGHTA and CDR2 is FQGNSA. The CDR3 reads CASSSGQGGGYGYTF. DNA for the CDR3: TGTGCCAGCAGCTCCGGACAGGGGGGTGGCTATGGCTACACCTTC.

The chain carries TRBV7-9 and TRBJ2-3; D might be TRBD1 (6 bases). This CDR3 is 16 amino acids long. V lost 5 bases and J lost 1, with 16 bases in between. The germline V gene encodes CDR1 SEHNR and CDR2 FQNEAQ (reference sequence). DNA for the CDR3: TGTGCCAGCAGCGCACGGGCCGGACAGCGCACAGATACGCAGTATTTT. This sequence encodes CASSARAGQRTDTQYF. Supplemented by reference TRBV7-9 and TRBJ2-3, the full variable domain reads DTGVSQNPRHKITKRGQNVTFRCDPISEHNRLYWYRQTLGQGPEFLTYFQNEAQLEKSRLLSDRFSAERPKGSFSTLEIQRTEQGDSAMYLCASSARAGQRTDTQYFGPGTRLTVL.

This chain joins TRBV6-5 and TRBJ1-4; 7 bases are a match to TRBD1. The trim removed 6 bases at V and 8 bases at J, leaving 9 bases unmatched. Germline assignment: CDR1 MNHEY and CDR2 SVGAGI. The CDR3 is 14 residues long. CDR3 residues: CASSRDRVGEKLFF. The DNA of the CDR3 is TGTGCCAGCAGCCGCGACAGGGTTGGCGAAAAACTGTTTTTT.

This chain links TRBV2 with TRBJ1-5; maybe TRBD1 (6 bases). CDR1 and CDR2 (germline): SNHLY, FYNNEI. Trimming left V 0 bases short and J 4 bases short, with 13 bases between. This CDR3 is built from 16 residues. The CDR3 nucleotides read TGTGCCAGCAGTGAAGCCGGGACACAGCTGAATCAGCCCCAGCATTTT. Translation gives CASSEAGTQLNQPQHF.

The gene calls are TRBV6-5 and TRBJ1-1, with D possibly matching TRBD1 (6 bases). Per the germline V gene, CDR1 is MNHEY and CDR2 is SVGAGI. V was trimmed by 0 bases and J by 10 bases, leaving 15 bases between them. The CDR3 length is 14 residues. This chain's CDR3 is CASSYSYREGGAFF. CDR3 in DNA: TGTGCCAGCAGTTACTCCTACAGGGAGGGTGGAGCTTTCTTT.

V gene TRBV7-3 combines with J gene TRBJ1-6; tentative D call: TRBD1 (5 bases). The CDR3 loop spans 13 amino acids. Trimming shortened V by 3 bases and J by 11 bases, and 11 bases separated the two germline ends. Germline V CDR1 and CDR2: SGHTA, FQGTGA. Here the CDR3 reads CASSLQGRPPLHF. The CDR3 DNA is TGTGCCAGCAGCTTGCAGGGTCGGCCACCCCTCCACTTT.

In this sample, this clone turned up a few times. The chain couples TRBV2 to TRBJ1-5; D is undetermined. The ends were cut back, 5 bases at V and 0 bases at J, with 11 bases in the middle. CDR1 is SNHLY, CDR2 FYNNEI, per germline. The CDR3 consists of 15 residues. CDR3 DNA sequence: TGTGCCAGCAGTCCACTGGGCTCTAGCAATCAGCCCCAGCATTTT. This translates into CASSPLGSSNQPQHF.